The rows below give T cell receptor beta chains drawn from one sample of a study of a mutant IDH1 vaccine in newly diagnosed glioma. Antigen specificity for these receptors is unknown. The method was immunoSEQ multiplex PCR; TCRdb's version includes in-frame clones alone and lacks a portion of them. Among some 50,000 clones listed, about two thirds were seen once. Source: peripheral blood mononuclear cells (PBMCs), taken from a glioma patient whose treatment included an IDH1 peptide vaccine. All receptors come from a middle-aged man with glioma. Some clones in this sample may be carry-over from other donors' samples. Both conserved end residues are part of each CDR3. Each record gives: clone size, V gene, J gene, CDR3 length, D gene, CDR3 DNA, CDR3 protein. A D gene is named only where the DNA matches it firmly. Size tells how often a clone was seen (once, few, many) or the class of an expanded clone, and some rows leave it out.

once,TRBV25-1,TRBJ2-2,15,.,TGTGCCAGCAGTGAATATCCGGGGGTCACCGGGGAGCTGTTTTTT,CASSEYPGVTGELFF
.,TRBV2,TRBJ1-5,14,.,TGTGCCAGCAGTTATCTGGGGCACAATCAGCCCCAGCATTTT,CASSYLGHNQPQHF
.,TRBV4-2,TRBJ2-3,19,TRBD2,TGTGCCAGCAGCCGAGGCGGGGGGGCCCTACTACGGGGCACAGATACGCAGTATTTT,CASSRGGGALLRGTDTQYF
.,TRBV5-1,TRBJ2-3,13,.,TGCGCCAGCAGTTCTAGACGCACAGATACGCAGTATTTT,CASSSRRTDTQYF
.,TRBV27,TRBJ1-1,13,.,TGTGCCAGCAGCTACCAGGGGATCGCTGAAGCTTTCTTT,CASSYQGIAEAFF
few,TRBV5-6,TRBJ1-2,14,TRBD1,TGTGCCAGCAGCGGACAGGGGGAGAGGTATGGCTACACCTTC,CASSGQGERYGYTF
.,TRBV13,TRBJ2-7,14,.,TGTGCCAGCAGCGCGCCTCCCGGGGCCAGCGAGCAGTACTTC,CASSAPPGASEQYF
few,TRBV7-9,TRBJ1-3,15,.,TGTGCCAGCAGCTACTCGCGGGCATCTGGAAACACCATATATTTT,CASSYSRASGNTIYF
.,TRBV19,TRBJ1-5,15,TRBD1,TGTGCCAGTAGTGGACAGGTCATCGGCAATCAGCCCCAGCATTTT,CASSGQVIGNQPQHF
.,TRBV11-2,TRBJ1-1,16,TRBD1,TGTGCCAGCAGCTTAAGGGCCGGGACAGCGAACACTGAAGCTTTCTTT,CASSLRAGTANTEAFF
.,TRBV5-1,TRBJ2-5,13,TRBD2,TGCGCCAGCAAGCGGGGGGGCAGAGAGACCCAGTACTTC,CASKRGGRETQYF
.,TRBV5-1,TRBJ1-3,13,.,TGCGCCAGCAGCTTAACGGCCGGAAACACCATATATTTT,CASSLTAGNTIYF
few,TRBV6-6,TRBJ1-5,13,.,TGTGCCAGCAGTTACGGGAACGGTCAGCCCCAGCATTTT,CASSYGNGQPQHF
.,TRBV5-1,TRBJ2-5,16,.,TGCGCCAGCAGCTTGGCTGGGGGGGCGCTGGGGGAGACCCAGTACTTC,CASSLAGGALGETQYF
.,TRBV13,TRBJ1-3,19,.,TGTGCCAGCAGCTTAGGGTCCGGGACCCGGATCTTCTCTGGAAACACCATATATTTT,CASSLGSGTRIFSGNTIYF